Below, 19 T cell receptor beta chains from the same sample are listed, as sequenced in a study of T cell responses to AZD1222 COVID-19 vaccine. This table comes from immunoSEQ multiplex PCR, and its TCRdb copy is limited to in-frame clones, with some not included. Found here are about 180,000 clones, approximately 92% of them singletons; the top ten hold around 0.98%. The sample here was peripheral blood, taken 28 days after the second dose of the MenACWY control vaccine. The receptors come from an adult who received the MenACWY meningococcal vaccine as a control.

This chain links TRBV6-6 with TRBJ1-1, with a weak D call TRBD1 (6 bases). The CDR3 runs 14 residues. Germline CDR1 MNHNY, CDR2 SVGAGI (reference sequence). V was trimmed by 10 bases and J by 5 bases, leaving 20 bases between them. In DNA form, the CDR3 reads TGTGCCACCGAGCGGGGAGGGGGTCGTACTGAAGCTTTCTTT. It encodes CATERGGGRTEAFF.

The chain carries TRBV5-1 and TRBJ2-7; D may be TRBD1 or TRBD2 (5 bases each). This CDR3 has 14 amino acids. The germline V and J ends were trimmed by 5 bases and 2 bases, with 14 bases remaining between them. From germline, CDR1 is SGHRS and CDR2 YFSETQ. CDR3 nucleotide sequence: TGCGCCAGCAGTACGGGGACGCAAACCTACGAGCAGTACTTC. Its translation: CASSTGTQTYEQYF.

This chain connects TRBV3-1 (or the pseudogene TRBV3-2) to TRBJ2-3, with 13 bases identical to TRBD2. Germline CDR1 and CDR2: LGHDT and YNNKEL (reference sequence). V dropped 0 bases and J dropped 0; count of bases not matched to a gene: 9. The CDR3 is 20 amino acids. CDR3 sequence reads: CASSQDQVTSGGTSTDTQYF. The CDR3 DNA follows: TGTGCCAGCAGCCAAGATCAGGTGACTAGCGGGGGGACTAGCACAGATACGCAGTATTTT.

The chain recombines TRBV27 with TRBJ1-1, with D possibly TRBD1 on 6 matching bases. V dropped 3 bases and J dropped 5 bases, with 13 bases sitting between them. The CDR3 consists of 14 residues. In germline, CDR1 is MNHEY, CDR2 SMNVEV (reference sequence). CDR3 protein: CASSFLGGQTEAFF. The CDR3, as DNA: TGTGCCAGCAGTTTCCTGGGGGGGCAGACTGAAGCTTTCTTT.

The chain is built from TRBV21-1 and TRBJ1-1. TRBV21-1 is flagged as a pseudogene. The CDR3 has 13 residues. The CDR3 here is CASTHDGSTEAFF. The CDR3 DNA follows: TGTGCCAGCACTCATGATGGGAGCACTGAAGCTTTCTTT.

The chain's CDR3 is CASSQRRGGKETQYF. As DNA, the CDR3 is TGTGCCAGCAGCCAGCGGCGGGGGGGCAAAGAGACCCAGTACTTC. V is TRBV3-1 (or the pseudogene TRBV3-2) and J is TRBJ2-5, with TRBD2 matching over 9 bases. Germline CDR1 and CDR2: LGHDT and YNNKEL (reference sequence). The V and J ends lost 3 bases and 3 bases, in that order; junction bases with no gene match: 5. The CDR3 extends over 15 amino acids.

This chain connects TRBV5-1 to TRBJ1-2; TRBD1 aligns across 7 bases. The CDR3 covers 13 residues. The germline gives CDR1 SGHRS, CDR2 YFSETQ. With 4 bases clipped from V and 3 bases from J, the junction kept 3 bases outside the gene matches. CDR3 sequence: CASSPQGDYGYTF. The CDR3 DNA reads as TGCGCCAGCAGCCCGCAGGGGGACTATGGCTACACCTTC.

The chain joins TRBV6-6 to TRBJ2-5; D may match TRBD1 or TRBD2 (5 bases each). CDR1 is MNHNY, CDR2 SVGAGI, per germline (reference sequence). The CDR3 is made up of 14 amino acids. Trimming removed 7 bases at V and 4 bases at J, with 16 bases between. This CDR3 reads CASTRVGEGETQYF. In DNA form, the CDR3 reads TGTGCCAGCACCAGGGTGGGGGAAGGAGAGACCCAGTACTTC.

V and J are TRBV2 and TRBJ1-5; D remains unclear. Trimming pared 7 bases from V and 3 bases from J, leaving 10 bases between. Looked up from germline, CDR1 is SNHLY and CDR2 is FYNNEI. CDR3 length equals 13 residues. The CDR3 protein is CASTAESNQPQHF. The CDR3 DNA is TGTGCCAGCACCGCGGAGTCCAATCAGCCCCAGCATTTT.

The chain links TRBV2 to TRBJ1-2; 7 bases agree with TRBD1. CDR3 length: 14 amino acids. V lost 1 base and J lost 6; bases outside the gene matches: 5. Germline V lookup: CDR1 SNHLY, CDR2 FYNNEI. This CDR3 is CASSEGEGADGYTF. As DNA, the CDR3 is TGTGCCAGCAGTGAAGGAGAGGGGGCGGATGGCTACACCTTC.

V and J are TRBV12-3 or TRBV12-4 and TRBJ1-1; 7 nucleotides align to TRBD1. J was trimmed by 8 bases and V by 4 bases; bases with no gene match: 4. The CDR3 sequence is 12 residues long. In nucleotides, the CDR3 is TGTGCCAGCAGTTACCGGGACAGAGAAGCTTTCTTT. Protein: CASSYRDREAFF.

The CDR3 nucleotides read TGTGCCAGCAGCTTAGATCGCTATAATTCACCCCTCCACTTT. It codes for CASSLDRYNSPLHF. The genes are TRBV11-2 and TRBJ1-6, with D uncertain. V was pared by 0 bases and J by 3 bases, with 3 bases between. The CDR3 is 14 residues long. CDR1 and CDR2 from the germline V gene are SGHAT and FQNNGV.

The chain combines TRBV5-5 with TRBJ1-5; D ambiguous. This CDR3 is 13 amino acids long. The V end was cut by 8 bases, the J end by 2 bases, with 11 bases between. CDR1 and CDR2 from the germline V gene are SGHKS and YYEKEE (reference sequence). Here the CDR3 DNA reads TGTGCCAGTTCTGAGCAGGGCAATCAGCCCCAGCATTTT. This translates into CASSEQGNQPQHF.

The J gene is TRBJ1-1, the V gene TRBV19; 8 bases line up with TRBD1. Germline lookup yields CDR1 LNHDA and CDR2 SQIVND (reference sequence). V dropped 4 bases and J dropped 4; count of bases not matched to a gene: 11. The CDR3 is made up of 16 amino acids. The CDR3 reads CASSTGRTGMVTEAFF. CDR3 DNA sequence: TGTGCCAGTAGTACCGGTAGGACAGGGATGGTCACTGAAGCTTTCTTT.

The V gene is TRBV11-2, the J gene TRBJ1-6; D gene ambiguous. Trimming shortened V by 0 bases and J by 12 bases, and 6 bases separated the two germline ends. Germline V gene sequence: CDR1 SGHAT, CDR2 FQNNGV. The CDR3 sequence is 12 residues long. The DNA of the CDR3 is TGTGCCAGCAGCTTAGAGGTGGGACCCCTCCACTTT. Its translation: CASSLEVGPLHF.

The V call is TRBV29-1, the J call TRBJ1-1; 7 bases fit TRBD1. The length of the CDR3 is 14 residues. V was pared by 5 bases and J by 0 bases, with 6 bases of the junction left unmatched. Looked up from germline, CDR1 is SQVTM and CDR2 is ANQGSEA. The CDR3 loop is CSVYPGTVNTEAFF. CDR3 DNA sequence: TGCAGCGTTTACCCCGGGACAGTGAACACTGAAGCTTTCTTT.

This chain links TRBV2 with TRBJ2-3, with a tentative D call TRBD2 (5 bases). Germline CDR1 and CDR2: SNHLY and FYNNEI. V shed 6 bases and J shed 1 base, with 11 bases lying between them. The CDR3 runs to 14 residues. DNA of the CDR3: TGTGCCAGCAGGAGGGATGAGGGCACAGATACGCAGTATTTT. Protein product: CASRRDEGTDTQYF. The complete variable domain, with remaining parts taken from reference TRBV2 and TRBJ2-3, reads EPEVTQTPSHQVTQMGQEVILRCVPISNHLYFYWYRQILGQKVEFLVSFYNNEISEKSEIFDDQFSVERPDGSNFTLKIRSTKLEDSAMYFCASRRDEGTDTQYFGPGTRLTVL.

The chain carries TRBV6-2 or TRBV6-3 and TRBJ1-6; TRBD1 matches at 8 bases. V was clipped by 5 bases and J by 9 bases; unmatched bases: 9. The CDR3 is 15 amino acids. Looked up from germline, CDR1 is MNHEY and CDR2 is SVGEGT. The CDR3 spells CASSPRQGTGSPLHF. CDR3 nucleotide sequence: TGTGCCAGCAGTCCCAGACAGGGGACCGGTTCACCCCTCCACTTT.

This clone was detected many times. This chain uses TRBV7-9 with TRBJ1-2; a possible D gene is TRBD1 (5 bases). The CDR3 is made up of 13 amino acids. The germline V gene has CDR1 SEHNR and CDR2 FQNEAQ (reference sequence). V shed 8 bases and J shed 2 bases, with 12 bases lying between them. CDR3 bases: TGTGCCAGCGGGGGACGGACAAACTATGGCTACACCTTC. It codes for CASGGRTNYGYTF.